This T cell receptor (beta chain) was captured by sequencing in a study of response to subunit inactivated influenza vaccine. Study-wide results and caveats: There was a suggestion from the authors that each seasonal influenza vaccination recruits few new T cells.

V lost 5 bases to trimming and J lost 8 bases; unmatched junction nucleotides: 13. CDR1 is SGHAT and CDR2 is FQNNGV in the germline V gene. This CDR3 comprises 16 residues. TCRdb passed the RT-PCR reads through MiXCR, listing each CDR3 protein once. The sample shows over 400,000 distinct CDR3 sequences, roughly 9.8% of them seen only once. This clonotype was seen only a few times. Its specificity is unknown. This clonotype was sampled from a man aged 50-60 years who received an inactivated influenza vaccine. This chain connects TRBV11-2 to TRBJ1-4; 8 bases agree with TRBD1. Material: PBMCs from blood, obtained 45 days after vaccination. The CDR3 protein is CASSRWPGQEEEKLFF. The CDR3 DNA reads as TGTGCCAGCAGCCGGTGGCCGGGACAGGAGGAAGAAAAACTGTTTTTT. Variable domain in full (rest from reference TRBV11-2 and TRBJ1-4): EAGVAQSPRYKIIEKRQSVAFWCNPISGHATLYWYQQILGQGPKLLIQFQNNGVVDDSQLPKDRFSAERLKGVDSTLKIQPAKLEDSAVYLCASSRWPGQEEEKLFFGSGTQLSVL.